This T cell receptor (beta chain) was obtained from a study of shared clonotypes between healthy human individuals. Each replicate PCR on the sorted subsets used 200 to 250 ng DNA (roughly 32,000 T cell genomes). This table comes from immunoSEQ multiplex PCR, and its TCRdb copy is limited to in-frame clones, with some not included. The table shows about 2.4 million clones, with under 95% occurring only once. The V and J ends lost 7 bases and 5 bases, in that order; junction bases with no gene match: 14. This CDR3 has 17 amino acids. The germline V gene has CDR1 SGDLS and CDR2 YYNGEE. To note about this clone: Its matching antigen is unknown.

CD4+ cells were split into CD45RA+ naive and CD45RA-negative memory subsets. Study-wide points: Tissues were not sampled, only blood, and their repertoires likely differ. The study generally estimated greater richness for naive than memory subsets.

The V call is TRBV9, the J call TRBJ2-5, with 13 nucleotides matching TRBD2. This TCR was recovered from a man between 18 and 29 years old in good health. Some clones in this sample may be carry-over from other donors' samples. The sample was naive CD4+ T cells from PBMCs. Subset meaning: CD45RA+ positively selected. This chain's CDR3 is CASARIGLAGVGETQYF. CDR3 coding DNA: TGTGCCAGCGCCCGGATCGGACTAGCGGGAGTCGGGGAGACCCAGTACTTC.